Below are 2 T cell receptor beta chains sequenced from a single sample in a study of blood T cell repertoires in COVID-19. Clones were read by immunoSEQ multiplex PCR, and TCRdb kept only the in-frame ones, dropping some. The sample lists some 300,000 clones; more than 90% were seen once. The sequenced material came from PBMCs or T cells enriched from blood (not recorded which). The receptors originated from a woman aged 25 to 39 who had been exposed to COVID-19.

The chain recombines TRBV7-2 with TRBJ1-5; perhaps TRBD1 as D (5 bases). Germline CDR1 is SGHTA and CDR2 is FQGNSA. This CDR3 region has 13 residues. Trimming took off 3 bases at V and 10 bases at J, with 13 bases between the two ends. The CDR3 here is CASSLGRVDPQHF. The DNA of the CDR3 is TGTGCCAGCAGCTTGGGCAGGGTTGATCCCCAGCATTTT.

The chain couples TRBV18 to TRBJ2-7; no clear D gene. CDR1 KGHSH and CDR2 LQKENI come from the germline V gene. The CDR3 has 14 residues. Trimming left V 1 base short and J 5 bases short, with 12 bases between. The CDR3 nucleotides are TGTGCCAGCTCACCACTTGCAGGTGCGAACGAGCAGTACTTC. Translating it yields CASSPLAGANEQYF.